What follows is one T cell receptor (beta chain) and its context. Its antigen is unknown. These data are taken from a study of graft-versus-host responses after intestinal transplantation. Background on the study: Each transplant was multivisceral, liver-intestinal, or isolated intestinal. All recipients got anti-thymocyte globulin induction, then tacrolimus and steroids for approximately three years.

The germline gives CDR1 MGHRA, CDR2 YSYEKL. Trimming took off 1 base at V and 3 bases at J, with 12 bases between the two ends. The CDR3 is 15 residues long. Study observations and caveats: Among recipient marrow samples, GvH clones were found; some appeared first in ileum or blood. Declining HvG levels early post-transplant were linked to peak circulating GvH clone levels.

This table comes from immunoSEQ multiplex PCR, and its TCRdb copy is limited to in-frame clones, with some not included. The sample holds 84,000 or so clones, around 90% seen once. The sequencing used unstimulated CD8+ T cells sorted from spleen or lymph node cells, collected before transplant. This receptor was identified in a human donor who was the organ donor for an intestinal transplant. The J gene is TRBJ1-2, the V gene TRBV4-1, with TRBD1 as a possible D gene (5 bases). The CDR3 sequence: CASSQAGQWDYGYTF. The CDR3 coding sequence is TGCGCCAGCAGCCAAGCGGGGCAGTGGGACTATGGCTACACCTTC.